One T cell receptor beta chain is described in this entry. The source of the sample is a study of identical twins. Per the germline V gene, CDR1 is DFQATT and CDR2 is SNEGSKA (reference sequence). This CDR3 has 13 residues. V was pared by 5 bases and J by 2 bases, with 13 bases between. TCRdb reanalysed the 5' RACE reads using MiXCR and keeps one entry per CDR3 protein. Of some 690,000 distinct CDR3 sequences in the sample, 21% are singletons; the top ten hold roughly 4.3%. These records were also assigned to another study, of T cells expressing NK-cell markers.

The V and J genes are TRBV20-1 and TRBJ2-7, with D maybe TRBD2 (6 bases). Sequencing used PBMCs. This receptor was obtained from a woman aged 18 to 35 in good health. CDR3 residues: CSAVGLSPYEQYF. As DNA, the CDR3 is TGCAGTGCTGTGGGACTCTCTCCCTACGAGCAGTACTTC.